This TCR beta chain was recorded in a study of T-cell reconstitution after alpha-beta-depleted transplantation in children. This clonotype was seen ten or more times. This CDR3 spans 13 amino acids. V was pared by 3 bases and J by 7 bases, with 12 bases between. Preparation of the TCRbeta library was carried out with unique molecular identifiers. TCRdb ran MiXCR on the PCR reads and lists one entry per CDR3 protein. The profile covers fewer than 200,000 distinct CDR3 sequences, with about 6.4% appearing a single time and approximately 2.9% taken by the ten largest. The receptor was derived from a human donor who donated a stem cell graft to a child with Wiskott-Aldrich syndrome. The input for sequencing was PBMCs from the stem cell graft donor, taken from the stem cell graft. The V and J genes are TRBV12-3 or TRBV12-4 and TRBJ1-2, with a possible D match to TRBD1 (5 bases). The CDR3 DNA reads TGTGCCAGCAGTTTTGGGGGTACGAGTGGCTACACCTTC. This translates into CASSFGGTSGYTF.